This passage covers 20 T cell receptor beta chains from one sample sequenced in a study of Ad26.COV2.S vaccination and SARS-CoV-2 variants. Profiled with immunoSEQ multiplex PCR; TCRdb holds only in-frame clones, not every one. The sample contains approximately 400,000 clones, approximately 85% of which appear only once. Treatment given: over 15 received Ad26.COV2.S at low or high dose, single or two shots; roughly five received placebo; per-sample allocation not given. All samples were drawn on day 63, counting from the first vaccine or placebo injection. The sample consisted of peripheral blood, taken in a trial of Ad26.COV2.S vaccine versus placebo. These receptors were collected from a person between 18 and 60 years old who received the Ad26.COV2.S COVID-19 vaccine or a placebo.

The V gene is TRBV12-3 or TRBV12-4, the J gene TRBJ2-7; D is perhaps TRBD1 (6 bases). V was cut by 7 bases and J by 3 bases, with 13 bases left in between. This CDR3 region has 13 residues. CDR3 coding DNA: TGTGCCAGCACCCTACAGGGAAGCTACGAGCAGTACTTC. Amino acid sequence: CASTLQGSYEQYF.

The chain joins TRBV4-1 to TRBJ2-5, with 11 bases identical to TRBD1. Germline CDR1 is MGHRA and CDR2 is YSYEKL. Unmatched junction bases numbered 7, after V lost 0 bases and J lost 4 bases. This CDR3 is built from 17 residues. CDR3 coding DNA: TGCGCCAGCAGCCAAGATCCCCTAGGGACAGGGGGAGAGACCCAGTACTTC. Translating gives CASSQDPLGTGGETQYF.

The chain employs TRBV24-1 and TRBJ2-1; D remains ambiguous. The CDR3 is 11 residues long. Germline loops: CDR1 KGHDR, CDR2 SFDVKD. The germline V and J ends were trimmed by 1 base and 14 bases, with 8 bases remaining between them. CDR3 sequence (DNA): TGTGCCACCAGTGATTTCGTTGAAAAGTTCTTC. As protein: CATSDFVEKFF.

This chain links TRBV5-8 with TRBJ2-3; 7 bases match TRBD2. The germline CDR1 and CDR2 sequences are SGHTS and YDEGEE. CDR3 length: 14 amino acids. The trim removed 0 bases at V and 5 bases at J, leaving 3 bases unmatched. CDR3 nucleotides: TGTGCCAGCAGCTTGGACGGGGGGAGAGATACGCAGTATTTT. Protein: CASSLDGGRDTQYF.

The gene calls are TRBV7-2 and TRBJ2-7; weak D call: TRBD1 (6 bases). The CDR3 loop spans 15 amino acids. The V end was cut by 3 bases, the J end by 0 bases, with 12 bases between. Germline V lookup: CDR1 SGHTA, CDR2 FQGNSA. DNA for the CDR3: TGTGCCAGCAGCTTCCAGGGGTCCCCCTCCTACGAGCAGTACTTC. Translated, it gives CASSFQGSPSYEQYF.

The chain uses TRBV5-5 and TRBJ2-5, with D perhaps TRBD1 (5 bases). The germline V gene has CDR1 SGHKS and CDR2 YYEKEE (reference sequence). V was shortened by 7 bases and J by 5 bases, with 15 bases between the two germline ends. This CDR3 has 13 residues. The CDR3 sequence: CASRIGVRETQYF. CDR3 sequence (DNA): TGTGCCAGCCGGATAGGGGTCCGCGAGACCCAGTACTTC.

The V call is TRBV10-1, the J call TRBJ2-3; D not resolved. Germline lookup yields CDR1 WNHNN and CDR2 SYGVQD (reference sequence). The CDR3 is made up of 14 amino acids. V was clipped by 0 bases and J by 8 bases, with 12 bases between them. In DNA, the CDR3 is TGCGCCAGCAGTGAGTCAAGCCCGCCGAGTACGCAGTATTTT. As protein: CASSESSPPSTQYF.

The chain is built from TRBV3-1 (or the pseudogene TRBV3-2) and TRBJ2-5; a possible D gene is TRBD1 (6 bases). Germline CDR1 reads LGHDT; CDR2 reads YNNKEL (reference sequence). CDR3 length: 15 residues. Deletions cut 2 bases from V and 5 bases from J, with 15 bases between. CDR3 loop: CASSQRPGEGETQYF. In DNA, the CDR3 is TGTGCCAGCAGCCAAAGACCAGGGGAAGGGGAGACCCAGTACTTC.

The chain links TRBV28 to TRBJ1-2; D possibly corresponds to TRBD1 (5 bases). V was trimmed by 3 bases and J by 5 bases, leaving 13 bases between them. Germline lookup yields CDR1 MDHEN and CDR2 SYDVKM. This CDR3 comprises 14 residues. CDR3 nucleotides: TGTGCCAGCAGTTTCCCGGCAGGGCGATATGGCTACACCTTC. It encodes CASSFPAGRYGYTF.

The J gene is TRBJ1-1, the V gene TRBV3-1 (or the pseudogene TRBV3-2); tentative D call: TRBD1 (6 bases). Trimming pared 0 bases from V and 11 bases from J, leaving 13 bases between. From germline, CDR1 is LGHDT and CDR2 YNNKEL (reference sequence). The CDR3 is made up of 13 amino acids. The CDR3 reads CASSQERRGTAFF. In nucleotides, the CDR3 is TGTGCCAGCAGCCAAGAGAGGAGGGGGACGGCTTTCTTT.

As for this clone: Mismatch with germline at one junction end may stem from a read error. The chain carries TRBV19 and TRBJ1-5; perhaps TRBD1 as D (5 bases). This CDR3 region has 14 residues. Per germline, CDR1 LNHDA and CDR2 SQIVND (reference sequence). The CDR3 region has the DNA TGTACCAGTAGTAGAGGGACTGGGGGACAGCCCCAGCATTTT. Protein product: CTSSRGTGGQPQHF.

The chain couples TRBV15 to TRBJ2-1; 9 bases align to TRBD2. The CDR3 length is 16 residues. V was clipped by 4 bases and J by 3 bases; unmatched bases: 7. CDR1 and CDR2 from the germline V gene are LNHNV and YYDKDF (reference sequence). CDR3 in amino acids: CATSNYGLANYNEQFF. For the CDR3, the DNA is TGTGCCACCAGCAACTACGGACTAGCGAACTACAATGAGCAGTTCTTC.

This clone was detected once. The chain links TRBV14 to TRBJ2-5; the D gene is possibly TRBD2 (5 bases). Looked up from germline, CDR1 is SGHDN and CDR2 is FVKESK. V was trimmed by 4 bases and J by 5 bases, leaving 5 bases between them. CDR3 size: 11 residues. CDR3 sequence reads: CASSRGETQYF. The CDR3 DNA is TGTGCCAGCAGCCGAGGGGAGACCCAGTACTTC.

This clone was seen a few times. The chain uses TRBV6-2 or TRBV6-3 and TRBJ2-5; D possibly matches TRBD1 or TRBD2 (6 bases each). The CDR3 extends over 14 amino acids. Trimming took 10 bases from V and 0 from J, leaving 15 bases between them. Germline loops: CDR1 MNHEY, CDR2 SVGEGT. The CDR3 region has the DNA TGTGCCACCAGCCGGGGGCGCGACCAAGAGACCCAGTACTTC. Residues: CATSRGRDQETQYF.

This chain links TRBV5-1 with TRBJ2-1, with 14 positions matching TRBD2. The CDR3 is 16 amino acids. Germline CDR1 and CDR2: SGHRS and YFSETQ. V lost 3 bases to trimming and J lost 7 bases; unmatched junction nucleotides: 6. CDR3 bases: TGCGCCAGCAGCTCCCGGACTAGCGGGGGGATGAATGAGCAGTTCTTC. This translates into CASSSRTSGGMNEQFF.

The V call is TRBV3-1 (or the pseudogene TRBV3-2), the J call TRBJ1-3; no clear D gene. The CDR3 length is 13 residues. CDR1 and CDR2 (germline): LGHDT, YNNKEL (reference sequence). Trimming removed 4 bases from V and 4 bases from J, with 8 bases in between. CDR3 loop: CASSPGSGNTIYF. The CDR3 DNA is TGTGCCAGCAGCCCCGGGAGCGGAAACACCATATATTTT.

The chain employs TRBV15 and TRBJ1-5; D not resolved. CDR3 length equals 14 residues. The V gene lost 1 base and the J gene lost 3 bases, with 7 bases spanning the gap. CDR1 is LNHNV, CDR2 YYDKDF, per germline (reference sequence). The CDR3 here is CATSRVLINQPQHF. The CDR3 nucleotides are TGTGCCACCAGCAGAGTACTGATCAATCAGCCCCAGCATTTT.

The V gene is TRBV5-6, the J gene TRBJ1-3, with D tentatively TRBD1 (5 bases). This CDR3 is 15 amino acids long. V lost 4 bases and J 4 bases, leaving 15 bases between the germline ends. The germline V gene encodes CDR1 SGHDT and CDR2 YYEEEE. The DNA for the CDR3 is TGTGCCAGCAGCACGACAGAGATGAAGGGAAACACCATATATTTT. Protein: CASSTTEMKGNTIYF.

The chain combines TRBV3-1 (or the pseudogene TRBV3-2) with TRBJ2-1; D gene ambiguous. This CDR3 comprises 15 residues. Germline CDR1 and CDR2: LGHDT and YNNKEL (reference sequence). V dropped 1 base and J dropped 2 bases, with 9 bases sitting between them. The CDR3 loop reads CASSQGGPAYNEQFF. CDR3 DNA: TGTGCCAGCAGCCAAGGTGGCCCGGCCTACAATGAGCAGTTCTTC.

Notes on this clone: The junction shows a germline mismatch at one end, possibly a read error. The chain links TRBV7-8 to TRBJ2-1; the D gene is possibly TRBD2 (6 bases). Germline loops: CDR1 SGHVS, CDR2 FQNEAQ. The CDR3 totals 15 residues. Here the CDR3 reads CASSPSGWFYNGQFF. CDR3 sequence (DNA): TGTGCCAGCAGTCCAAGCGGGTGGTTTTACAATGGGCAGTTCTTC. Full variable domain (rest looked up from reference TRBV7-8 and TRBJ2-1): GAGVSQSPRYKVAKRGQDVALRCDPISGHVSLFWYQQALGQGPEFLTYFQNEAQLDKSGLPSDRFFAERPEGSVSTLKIQRTQQEDSAVYLCASSPSGWFYNGQFFGPGTRLTVL.